The rows below give T cell receptor beta chains drawn from one sample of a study of cytomegalovirus exposure and HLA in healthy donors. Using immunoSEQ multiplex PCR, the repertoire was profiled, and TCRdb retains in-frame clones only, with some absent. Of 73,000 or so clones listed, 73% are singletons. What was sequenced was PBMCs. Source of these receptors: a woman between 40 and 55 years old in good health and CMV-seropositive. Both conserved end residues are part of each CDR3. Fields, in order: CDR3 length, V gene, J gene, CDR3 protein.

14	TRBV9	TRBJ2-1	CASSGSGGAYEQFF
15	TRBV6-1	TRBJ1-4	CASEIRDSLNEKLFF
14	TRBV29-1	TRBJ1-1	CSVGQWGFNTEAFF
10	TRBV20-1	TRBJ1-1	CSARLVGAFF
16	TRBV4-2	TRBJ2-5	CASSQEVSGGEETQYF
14	TRBV28	TRBJ1-2	CASSPTGGASGYTF
13	TRBV5-1	TRBJ2-3	CASSLAHTDTQYF
18	TRBV10-3	TRBJ2-3	CAIKNGSLGGVNTDTQYF
18	TRBV9	TRBJ2-6	CASSVRTGLLSGANVLTF
14	TRBV9	TRBJ1-5	CASSVSGSNQPQHF
13	TRBV28	TRBJ1-1	CASSREPTVRAFF
13	TRBV7-8	TRBJ1-2	CASSHRQGKSYTF
14	TRBV4-3	TRBJ2-1	CASSQVFSYNEQFF
17	TRBV5-4	TRBJ2-1	CASSQGADRGRYNEQFF
13	TRBV19	TRBJ1-2	CASSIRRDYGYTF
14	TRBV6-1	TRBJ1-1	CASSEHRGNTEAFF
15	TRBV28	TRBJ1-2	CASSPGTGGNYGYTF
14	TRBV13	TRBJ1-1	CASSPQVNSVEAFF
12	TRBV7-2	TRBJ1-3	CASSFPGNTIYF
13	TRBV7-8	TRBJ2-7	CASSLAFRSGQYF
14	TRBV15	TRBJ1-2	CATSRDPGDYGYTF
13	TRBV5-6	TRBJ1-2	CASSLVNQVGYTF
15	TRBV7-6	TRBJ2-5	CASSESPSAQETQYF
11	TRBV30	TRBJ1-2	CVKARVYGYTF
13	TRBV18	TRBJ2-5	CASSPGQQETQYF
17	TRBV18	TRBJ2-7	CASSPPGSGSSPYEQYF
16	TRBV19	TRBJ2-1	CASKAGTGTLYNEQFF
22	TRBV2	TRBJ2-6	CASSEVLGYPPGVRSGANVLTF
14	TRBV5-1	TRBJ2-7	CASSLHKDTYEQYF
15	TRBV19	TRBJ2-5	CASSITPTSQETQYF
15	TRBV4-2	TRBJ1-1	CASSQDLWSNTEAFF
14	TRBV27	TRBJ1-2	CASSLSTGGLGYTF
15	TRBV19	TRBJ2-5	CASSTIEGDQETQYF
15	TRBV6-5	TRBJ2-7	CASSYIMGQGYEQYF
17	TRBV11-2	TRBJ1-4	CASSSTLQGATNEKLFF
15	TRBV30	TRBJ1-5	CAWSTGQGRNQPQHF
19	TRBV4-1	TRBJ2-3	CASSQETFSTGADTDTQYF